The clone carrying this TCR beta chain was detected many times. The target antigen is unknown. Read coverage stops 3 residues before the CDR3 terminus; the germline J gene supplies the remainder. The CDR3 spans 14 residues. The germline V gene has CDR1 SGHVS and CDR2 FQNEAQ. This sample stems from a study of T cell clonality in common variable immunodeficiency. Study-wide results and limits: CVID subjects shared fewer TCRbeta clones than healthy controls did. CVID subjects showed higher TCRbeta clonality than healthy controls. Common variable immunodeficiency TCR beta sequences reportedly had fewer deletions and N-nucleotide insertions.

Control and CVID samples contributed equal amounts of genomic DNA. The method was immunoSEQ multiplex PCR; TCRdb's version includes in-frame clones alone and lacks a portion of them. In total the sample includes 25,000 to 40,000 clones, none of them seen once. J is TRBJ1-2 and V is TRBV7-8; no clear D. This sequence originates from a person between 18 and 75 years old in good health. The specimen sequenced was peripheral blood mononuclear cells. The CDR3 reads CASSLDFSARDYTF. Incomplete CDR3 DNA: TGTGCCAGCAGCTTAGATTTTAGTGCGCGGGAC.